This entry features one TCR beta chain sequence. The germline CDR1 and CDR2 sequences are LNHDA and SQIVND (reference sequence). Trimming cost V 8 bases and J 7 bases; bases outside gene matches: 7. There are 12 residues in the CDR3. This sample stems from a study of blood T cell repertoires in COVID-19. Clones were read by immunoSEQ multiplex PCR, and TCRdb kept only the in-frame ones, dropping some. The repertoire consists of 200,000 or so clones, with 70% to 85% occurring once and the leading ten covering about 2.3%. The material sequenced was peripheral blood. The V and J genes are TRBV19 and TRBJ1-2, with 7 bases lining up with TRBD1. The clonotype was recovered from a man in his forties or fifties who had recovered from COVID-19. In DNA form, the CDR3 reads TGTGCCAGTGGAGACAGGGATCTTGGCTACACCTTC. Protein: CASGDRDLGYTF.